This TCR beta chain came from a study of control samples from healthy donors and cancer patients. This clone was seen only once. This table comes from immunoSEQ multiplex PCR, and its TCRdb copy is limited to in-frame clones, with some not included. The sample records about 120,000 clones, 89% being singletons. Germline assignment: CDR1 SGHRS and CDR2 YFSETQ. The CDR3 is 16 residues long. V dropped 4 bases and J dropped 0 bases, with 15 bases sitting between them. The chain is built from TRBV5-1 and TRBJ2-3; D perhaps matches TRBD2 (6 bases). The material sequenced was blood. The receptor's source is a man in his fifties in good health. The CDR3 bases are TGCGCCAGCAGCACCGGACGGGACTCTAGCACAGATACGCAGTATTTT. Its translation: CASSTGRDSSTDTQYF.